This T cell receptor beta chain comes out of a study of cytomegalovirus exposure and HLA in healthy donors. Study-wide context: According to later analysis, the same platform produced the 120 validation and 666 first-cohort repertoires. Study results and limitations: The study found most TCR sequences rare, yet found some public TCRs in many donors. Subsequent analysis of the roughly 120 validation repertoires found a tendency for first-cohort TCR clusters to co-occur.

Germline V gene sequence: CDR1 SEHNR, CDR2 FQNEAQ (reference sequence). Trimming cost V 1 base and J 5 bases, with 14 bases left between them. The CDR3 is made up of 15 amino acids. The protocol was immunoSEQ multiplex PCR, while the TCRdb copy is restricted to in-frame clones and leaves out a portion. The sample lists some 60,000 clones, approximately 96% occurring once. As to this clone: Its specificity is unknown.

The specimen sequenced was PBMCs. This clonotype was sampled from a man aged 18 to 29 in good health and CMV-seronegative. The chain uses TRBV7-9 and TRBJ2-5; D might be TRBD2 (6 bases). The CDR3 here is CASSLGGGDAETQYF. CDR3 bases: TGTGCCAGCAGCTTAGGTGGAGGGGACGCGGAGACCCAGTACTTC.